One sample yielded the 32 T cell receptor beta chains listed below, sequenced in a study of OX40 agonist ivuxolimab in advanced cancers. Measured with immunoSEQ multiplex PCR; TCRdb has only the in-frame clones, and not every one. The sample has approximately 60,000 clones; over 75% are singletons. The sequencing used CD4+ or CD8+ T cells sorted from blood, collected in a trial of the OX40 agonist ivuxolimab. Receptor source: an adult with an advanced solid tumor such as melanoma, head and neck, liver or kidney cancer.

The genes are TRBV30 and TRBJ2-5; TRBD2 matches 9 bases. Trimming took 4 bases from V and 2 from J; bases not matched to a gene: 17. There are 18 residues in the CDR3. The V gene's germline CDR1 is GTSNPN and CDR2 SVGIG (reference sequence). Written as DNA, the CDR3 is TGTGCCTGGATCCGTTTATGGCGGGGGGGCACCCCTCAAGAGACCCAGTACTTC. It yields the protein CAWIRLWRGGTPQETQYF. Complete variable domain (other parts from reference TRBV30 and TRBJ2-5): SQTIHQWPATLVQPVGSPLSLECTVEGTSNPNLYWYRQAAGRGLQLLFYSVGIGQISSEVPQNLSASRPQDRQFILSSKKLLLSDSGFYLCAWIRLWRGGTPQETQYFGPGTRLLVL.

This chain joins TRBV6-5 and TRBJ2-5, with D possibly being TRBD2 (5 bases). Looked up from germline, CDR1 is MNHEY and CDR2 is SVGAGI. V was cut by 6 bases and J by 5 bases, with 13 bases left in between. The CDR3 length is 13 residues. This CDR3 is CASRRPPGETQYF. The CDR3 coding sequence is TGTGCCAGCAGGAGACCTCCGGGGGAGACCCAGTACTTC.

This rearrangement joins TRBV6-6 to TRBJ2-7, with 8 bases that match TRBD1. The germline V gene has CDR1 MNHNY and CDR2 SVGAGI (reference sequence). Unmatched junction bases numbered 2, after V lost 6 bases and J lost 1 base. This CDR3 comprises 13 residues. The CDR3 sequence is CASRGQDSYEQYF. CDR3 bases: TGTGCCAGCAGGGGACAGGATTCCTACGAGCAGTACTTC.

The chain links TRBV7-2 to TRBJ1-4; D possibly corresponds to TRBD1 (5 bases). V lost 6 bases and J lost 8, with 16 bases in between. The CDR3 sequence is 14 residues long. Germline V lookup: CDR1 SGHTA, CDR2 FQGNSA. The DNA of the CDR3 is TGTGCCAGCAGGGACGGGAGGGGAGGAGAAAAACTGTTTTTT. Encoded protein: CASRDGRGGEKLFF.

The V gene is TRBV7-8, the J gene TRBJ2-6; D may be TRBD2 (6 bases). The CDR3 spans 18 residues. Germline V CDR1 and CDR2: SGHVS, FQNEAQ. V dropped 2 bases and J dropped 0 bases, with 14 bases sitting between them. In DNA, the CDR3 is TGTGCCAGCAGCTTACTCCCGGGACTCGACTCTGGGGCCAACGTCCTGACTTTC. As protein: CASSLLPGLDSGANVLTF.

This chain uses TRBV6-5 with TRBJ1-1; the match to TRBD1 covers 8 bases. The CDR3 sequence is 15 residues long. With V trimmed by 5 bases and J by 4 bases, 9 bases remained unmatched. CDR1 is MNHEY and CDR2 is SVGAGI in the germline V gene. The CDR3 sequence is CASSPTDRVGTEAFF. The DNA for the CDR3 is TGTGCCAGCAGTCCGACGGACAGGGTGGGCACTGAAGCTTTCTTT.

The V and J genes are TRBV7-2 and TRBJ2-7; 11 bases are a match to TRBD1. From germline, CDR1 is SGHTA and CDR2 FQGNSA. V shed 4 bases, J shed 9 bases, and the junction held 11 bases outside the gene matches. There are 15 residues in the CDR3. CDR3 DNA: TGTGCCAGCAGCTCATGGACAGGGGGCAGGATGGGGCAGTACTTC. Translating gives CASSSWTGGRMGQYF.

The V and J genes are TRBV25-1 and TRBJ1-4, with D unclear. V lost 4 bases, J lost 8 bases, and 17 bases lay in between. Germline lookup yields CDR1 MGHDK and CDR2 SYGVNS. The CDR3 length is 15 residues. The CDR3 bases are TGTGCCAGCAGTGGGGCTGGCCATTCGGAGGAAAAACTGTTTTTT. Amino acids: CASSGAGHSEEKLFF.

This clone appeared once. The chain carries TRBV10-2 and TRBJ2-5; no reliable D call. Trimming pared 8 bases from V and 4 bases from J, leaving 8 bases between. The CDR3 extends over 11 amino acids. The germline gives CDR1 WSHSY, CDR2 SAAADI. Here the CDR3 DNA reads TGCGCCAGCCGGCGCGGAGAGACCCAGTACTTC. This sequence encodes CASRRGETQYF.

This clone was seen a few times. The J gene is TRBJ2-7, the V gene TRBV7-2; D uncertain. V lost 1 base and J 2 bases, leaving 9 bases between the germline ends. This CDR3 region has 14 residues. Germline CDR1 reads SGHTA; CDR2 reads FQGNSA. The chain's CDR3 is CASSLVQGPYEQYF. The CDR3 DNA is TGTGCCAGCAGCTTAGTTCAAGGTCCCTACGAGCAGTACTTC.

Written as DNA, the CDR3 is TGTGCCAGCAGCCAAGCCCAGGGGCGGAGTGGCTACACCTTC. As protein: CASSQAQGRSGYTF. The rearrangement links TRBV4-2 to TRBJ1-2, with D possibly being TRBD1 (6 bases). CDR1 is LGHNA, CDR2 YNFKEQ, per germline. V lost 1 base, J lost 7 bases, and 13 bases lay in between. CDR3 length: 14 amino acids.

In DNA form, the CDR3 reads TGTGCCAGCAGTTGGTCAGTTCAAGAGACCCAGTACTTC. Translated: CASSWSVQETQYF. This rearrangement joins TRBV28 to TRBJ2-5; no clear D gene. Trimming stripped 4 bases from V and 2 bases from J, with 8 bases between. CDR1 is MDHEN and CDR2 is SYDVKM in the germline V gene. CDR3 length: 13 amino acids.

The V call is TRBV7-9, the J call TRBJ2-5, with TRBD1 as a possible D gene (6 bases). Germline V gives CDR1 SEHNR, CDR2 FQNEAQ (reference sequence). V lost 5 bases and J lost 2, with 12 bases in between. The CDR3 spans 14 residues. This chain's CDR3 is CASSPGQGQETQYF. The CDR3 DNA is TGTGCCAGCAGCCCCGGTCAGGGGCAAGAGACCCAGTACTTC. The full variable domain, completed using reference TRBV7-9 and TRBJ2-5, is DTGVSQNPRHKITKRGQNVTFRCDPISEHNRLYWYRQTLGQGPEFLTYFQNEAQLEKSRLLSDRFSAERPKGSFSTLEIQRTEQGDSAMYLCASSPGQGQETQYFGPGTRLLVL.

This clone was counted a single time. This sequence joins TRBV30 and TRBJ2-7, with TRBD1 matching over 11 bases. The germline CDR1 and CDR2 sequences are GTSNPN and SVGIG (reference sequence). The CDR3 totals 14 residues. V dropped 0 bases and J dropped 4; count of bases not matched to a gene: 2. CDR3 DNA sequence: TGTGCCTGGAGTGTCGGGGACAGGGGGTACGAGCAGTACTTC. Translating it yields CAWSVGDRGYEQYF.

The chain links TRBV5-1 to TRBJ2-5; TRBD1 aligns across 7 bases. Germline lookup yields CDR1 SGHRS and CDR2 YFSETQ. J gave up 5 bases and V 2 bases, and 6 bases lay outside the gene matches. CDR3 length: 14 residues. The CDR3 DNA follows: TGCGCCAGCAGCTTAGGGACACAGGGGGAGACCCAGTACTTC. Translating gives CASSLGTQGETQYF. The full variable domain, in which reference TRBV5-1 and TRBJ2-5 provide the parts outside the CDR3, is KAGVTQTPRYLIKTRGQQVTLSCSPISGHRSVSWYQQTPGQGLQFLFEYFSETQRNKGNFPGRFSGRQFSNSRSEMNVSTLELGDSALYLCASSLGTQGETQYFGPGTRLLVL.

In nucleotides, the CDR3 is TGTGCCAGCAGTGAATATGGCCAAGAGACCCAGTACTTC. Protein: CASSEYGQETQYF. The rearrangement links TRBV2 to TRBJ2-5; D unclear. The CDR3 is 13 residues long. With 2 bases removed from V and 1 base from J, the gap between germline ends came to 5 bases. Germline assignment: CDR1 SNHLY and CDR2 FYNNEI.

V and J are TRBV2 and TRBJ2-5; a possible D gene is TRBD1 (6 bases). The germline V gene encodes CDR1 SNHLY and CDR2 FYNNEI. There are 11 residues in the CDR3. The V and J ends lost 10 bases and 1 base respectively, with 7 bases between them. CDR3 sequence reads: CATGVQETQYF. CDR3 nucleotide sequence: TGTGCCACAGGGGTCCAAGAGACCCAGTACTTC.

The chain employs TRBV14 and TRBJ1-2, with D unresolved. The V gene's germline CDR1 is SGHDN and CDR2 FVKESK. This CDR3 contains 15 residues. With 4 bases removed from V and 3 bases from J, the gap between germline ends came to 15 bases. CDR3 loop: CASSPLPERHYGYTF. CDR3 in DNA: TGTGCCAGCAGCCCTCTCCCGGAACGCCACTATGGCTACACCTTC.

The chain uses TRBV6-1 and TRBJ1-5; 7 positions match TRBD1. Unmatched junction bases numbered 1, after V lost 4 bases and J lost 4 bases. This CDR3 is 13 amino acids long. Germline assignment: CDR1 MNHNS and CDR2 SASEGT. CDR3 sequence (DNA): TGTGCCAGCAGTGCACAGGGGAATCAGCCCCAGCATTTT. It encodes CASSAQGNQPQHF.

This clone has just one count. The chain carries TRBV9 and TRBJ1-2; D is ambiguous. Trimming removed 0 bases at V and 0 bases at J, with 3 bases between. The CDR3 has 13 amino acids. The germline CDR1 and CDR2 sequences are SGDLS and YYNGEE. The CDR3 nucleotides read TGTGCCAGCAGCGTAGACACTAACTATGGCTACACCTTC. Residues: CASSVDTNYGYTF.

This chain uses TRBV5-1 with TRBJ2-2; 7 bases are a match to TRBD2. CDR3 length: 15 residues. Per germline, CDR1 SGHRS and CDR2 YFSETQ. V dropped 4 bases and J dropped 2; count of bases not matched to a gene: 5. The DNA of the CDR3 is TGCGCCAGCAGCAGGGAGGGGACCAACACCGGGGAGCTGTTTTTT. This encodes CASSREGTNTGELFF.

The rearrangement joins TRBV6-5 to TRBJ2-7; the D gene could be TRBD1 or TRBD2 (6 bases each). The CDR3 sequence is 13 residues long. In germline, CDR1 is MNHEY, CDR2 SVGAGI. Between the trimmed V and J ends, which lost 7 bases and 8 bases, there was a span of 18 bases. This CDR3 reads CASTRGGQLKQYF. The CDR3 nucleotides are TGTGCCAGCACCCGAGGGGGGCAATTAAAGCAGTACTTC.

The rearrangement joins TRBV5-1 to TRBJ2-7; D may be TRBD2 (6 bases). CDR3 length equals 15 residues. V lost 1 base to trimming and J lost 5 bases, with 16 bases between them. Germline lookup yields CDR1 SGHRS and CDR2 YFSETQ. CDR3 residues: CASSLSEGRRHEQYF. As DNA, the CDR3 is TGCGCCAGCAGCTTGTCAGAGGGGAGGCGCCACGAGCAGTACTTC.

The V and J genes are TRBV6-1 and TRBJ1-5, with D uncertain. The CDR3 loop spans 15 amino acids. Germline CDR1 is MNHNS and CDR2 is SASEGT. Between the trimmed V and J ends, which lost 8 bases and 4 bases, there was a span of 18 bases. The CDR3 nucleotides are TGTGCCAGCCATATGGGGAGAGGTAGGAATCAGCCCCAGCATTTT. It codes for CASHMGRGRNQPQHF.

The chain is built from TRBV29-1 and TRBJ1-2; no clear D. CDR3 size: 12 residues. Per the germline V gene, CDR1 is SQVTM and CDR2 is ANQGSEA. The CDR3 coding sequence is TGCAGTTCCCTCGAGCCTCCGGTGGGCTACACCTTC. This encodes CSSLEPPVGYTF.

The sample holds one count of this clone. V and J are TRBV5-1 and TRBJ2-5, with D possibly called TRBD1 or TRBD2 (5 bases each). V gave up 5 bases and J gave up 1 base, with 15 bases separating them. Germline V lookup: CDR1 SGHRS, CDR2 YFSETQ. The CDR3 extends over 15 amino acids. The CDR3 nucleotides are TGCGCCAGCAGTCCGGGATGGGGGACCCAAGAGACCCAGTACTTC. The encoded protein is CASSPGWGTQETQYF. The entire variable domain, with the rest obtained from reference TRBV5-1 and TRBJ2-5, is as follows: KAGVTQTPRYLIKTRGQQVTLSCSPISGHRSVSWYQQTPGQGLQFLFEYFSETQRNKGNFPGRFSGRQFSNSRSEMNVSTLELGDSALYLCASSPGWGTQETQYFGPGTRLLVL.

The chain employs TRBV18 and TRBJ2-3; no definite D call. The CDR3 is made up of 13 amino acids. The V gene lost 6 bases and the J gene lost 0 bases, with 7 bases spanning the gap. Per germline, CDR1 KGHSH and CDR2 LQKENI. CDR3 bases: TGTGCCAGCTCCCCAGACAGCACAGATACGCAGTATTTT. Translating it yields CASSPDSTDTQYF. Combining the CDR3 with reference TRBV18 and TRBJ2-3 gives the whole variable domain NAGVMQNPRHLVRRRGQEARLRCSPMKGHSHVYWYRQLPEEGLKFMVYLQKENIIDESGMPKERFSAEFPKEGPSILRIQQVVRGDSAAYFCASSPDSTDTQYFGPGTRLTVL.

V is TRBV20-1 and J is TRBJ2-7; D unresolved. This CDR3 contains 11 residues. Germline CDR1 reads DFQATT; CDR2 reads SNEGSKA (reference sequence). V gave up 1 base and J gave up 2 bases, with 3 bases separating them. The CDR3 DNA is TGCAGTGCTAGAGGCACCTACGAGCAGTACTTC. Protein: CSARGTYEQYF.

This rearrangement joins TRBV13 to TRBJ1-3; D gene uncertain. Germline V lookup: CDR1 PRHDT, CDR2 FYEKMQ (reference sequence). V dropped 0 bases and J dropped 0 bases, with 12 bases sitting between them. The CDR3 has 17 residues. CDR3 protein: CASSLGRIALSGNTIYF. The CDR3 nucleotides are TGTGCCAGCAGCTTAGGACGGATCGCACTCTCTGGAAACACCATATATTTT.

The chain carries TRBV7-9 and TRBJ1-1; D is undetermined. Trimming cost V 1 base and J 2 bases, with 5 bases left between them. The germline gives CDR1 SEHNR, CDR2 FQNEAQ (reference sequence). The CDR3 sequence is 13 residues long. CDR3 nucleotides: TGTGCCAGCAGCTTAGAAGCTAACACTGAAGCTTTCTTT. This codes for CASSLEANTEAFF. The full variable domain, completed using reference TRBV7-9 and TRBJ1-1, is DTGVSQNPRHKITKRGQNVTFRCDPISEHNRLYWYRQTLGQGPEFLTYFQNEAQLEKSRLLSDRFSAERPKGSFSTLEIQRTEQGDSAMYLCASSLEANTEAFFGQGTRLTVV.

The CDR3 spells CASSQGGSYNEQFF. The CDR3 DNA is TGTGCCAGCAGCCAAGGCGGTTCCTACAATGAGCAGTTCTTC. The V call is TRBV4-2, the J call TRBJ2-1; D gene uncertain. With 1 base removed from V and 1 base from J, the gap between germline ends came to 5 bases. The CDR3 covers 14 residues. The V gene's germline CDR1 is LGHNA and CDR2 YNFKEQ.

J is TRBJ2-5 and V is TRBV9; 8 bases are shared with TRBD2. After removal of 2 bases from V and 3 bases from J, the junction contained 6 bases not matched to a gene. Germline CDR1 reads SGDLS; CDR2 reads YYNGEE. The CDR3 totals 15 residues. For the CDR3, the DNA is TGTGCCAGCAGCGTGGGGACTAGGAAGGAAGAGACCCAGTACTTC. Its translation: CASSVGTRKEETQYF.